The sample holds a few counts of the clone carrying this T cell receptor (beta chain). Antigen: not known. One end of the junction does not line up with germline, which may come from a read error. Primers: 60 Vbeta forward and 13 Jbeta reverse. Generated by immunoSEQ multiplex PCR, the TCRdb table keeps only in-frame clones and is missing some. Of about 190,000 clones listed, 70% to 75% are singletons. This specimen belongs to a study of cytomegalovirus exposure and HLA in healthy donors. Study-wide findings and caveats: Listed as cytomegalovirus-associated were 164 TCR beta chains.

The CDR3 sequence is 13 residues long. The germline V gene encodes CDR1 SSHAT and CDR2 FNYEAQ (reference sequence). The V and J genes are TRBV7-7 and TRBJ2-2; a possible D gene is TRBD2 (6 bases). The sample consisted of PBMCs. The clonotype originates from a man aged 30 to 39 in good health and CMV-seropositive. Here the CDR3 DNA reads TGTGCTAGCAGCCGTGGAGGGACCGGGGAGCTGTTTTTT. Translating gives CASSRGGTGELFF.